This T cell receptor (beta chain) originates from a study of cytomegalovirus exposure and HLA in healthy donors. Broader study findings: TCR beta chains numbering more than 150 were designated cytomegalovirus-associated. Earlier analysis yielded a pattern in which most TCR beta V segments were productive about 87% or about 30% of the time.

The CDR3 runs to 16 residues. Germline V CDR1 and CDR2: SGHNT, YYREEE (reference sequence). Nominal health characterized the donors when sampled, though unrecorded immune exposures were likely. The PCR was carried out with 60 Vbeta primers and 13 Jbeta primers. In the study's own analysis: An analysis performed later counted around 80 million unique TCR beta chains (around 11 million of them shared). Produced via immunoSEQ multiplex PCR; TCRdb's table is partial and in-frame only. From that table come the V and J calls and clone size; the DNA was used to work out D and trimming. In the table there are over 150,000 clones, approximately 71% of which are singletons. As to this clone: No antigen is known for it. Relative to the germline gene, one junction end is altered; a read error may explain this.

The TCR comes from a woman under 30 in good health and CMV-seropositive. Input material: PBMCs. The rearrangement uses TRBV5-4 and TRBJ1-2; 9 bases line up with TRBD1. CDR3 DNA: TGTGCCAGCAGCACAGGGGGCTCCGAAACTAACTATGGCCACACCTTC. Translated, it gives CASSTGGSETNYGHTF.